Shown below are 12 T cell receptor beta chains from a single sample sequenced in a study of blood T cell repertoires in COVID-19. Assay: immunoSEQ multiplex PCR; the TCRdb copy retains only in-frame clones and omits some. Among about half a million clones listed, approximately 83% were seen once. Sequencing used peripheral blood. These receptors were obtained from a human donor in a cohort sampled during active COVID-19.

This chain uses TRBV5-4 with TRBJ2-5, with D tentatively TRBD2 (5 bases). Trimming removed 2 bases at V and 4 bases at J, with 6 bases between. From germline, CDR1 is SGHNT and CDR2 YYREEE (reference sequence). The CDR3 has 12 residues. Here the CDR3 DNA reads TGTGCCAGCAGCTTCAGCGGAGAGACCCAGTACTTC. This translates into CASSFSGETQYF.

This clone was observed once. The chain has TRBV15 and TRBJ1-1; D is undetermined. The V end lost 5 bases, the J end lost 0 bases, and 7 bases lay between the germline ends. Germline CDR1 is LNHNV and CDR2 is YYDKDF (reference sequence). The CDR3 runs to 13 residues. This CDR3 is CATSRSLNTEAFF. The CDR3 coding sequence is TGTGCCACCAGCCGCAGTCTGAACACTGAAGCTTTCTTT.

The chain couples TRBV27 to TRBJ2-2; D not certain. Looked up from germline, CDR1 is MNHEY and CDR2 is SMNVEV (reference sequence). Trimming shortened V by 2 bases and J by 1 base, and 8 bases separated the two germline ends. CDR3 length: 15 residues. The CDR3 region is CASSLMRLNTGELFF. For the CDR3, the DNA is TGTGCCAGCAGTTTAATGAGACTGAACACCGGGGAGCTGTTTTTT.

The CDR3 DNA sequence: TGTGCCAGCAGCTCGAGAGCCGGGAGGGACTACGAGCAGTACTTC. It encodes CASSSRAGRDYEQYF. The chain joins TRBV7-2 to TRBJ2-7; TRBD2 matches 8 bases. Germline V lookup: CDR1 SGHTA, CDR2 FQGNSA. The trim removed 4 bases at V and 3 bases at J, leaving 8 bases unmatched. The CDR3 length is 15 residues.

J is TRBJ1-3 and V is TRBV30, with D perhaps TRBD1 (6 bases). Deletions cut 4 bases from V and 4 bases from J, with 14 bases between. The CDR3 is made up of 14 amino acids. Germline CDR1 is GTSNPN and CDR2 is SVGIG (reference sequence). CDR3 coding DNA: TGTGCCTGGAAGGGGGGAGGGACGGGAAACACCATATATTTT. As protein: CAWKGGGTGNTIYF.

The genes are TRBV27 and TRBJ2-5, with TRBD1 identical over 8 bases. This CDR3 comprises 14 residues. Per germline, CDR1 MNHEY and CDR2 SMNVEV (reference sequence). V lost 5 bases to trimming and J lost 5 bases; unmatched junction nucleotides: 7. The CDR3 sequence is CASSNRGRLETQYF. CDR3 nucleotide sequence: TGTGCCAGCAGTAACAGGGGGAGACTGGAGACCCAGTACTTC.

This clone was detected once. J is TRBJ1-1 and V is TRBV9; TRBD1 might be the D (5 bases). CDR3 size: 12 residues. Per germline, CDR1 SGDLS and CDR2 YYNGEE. The V and J ends lost 0 bases and 11 bases respectively, with 11 bases between them. CDR3 DNA: TGTGCCAGCAGCGTAGTGAAGGGGCCGGCTTTCTTT. Protein sequence: CASSVVKGPAFF.

The genes are TRBV30 and TRBJ2-1; 11 nucleotides align to TRBD2. V was clipped by 5 bases and J by 0 bases; unmatched bases: 9. CDR3 length: 17 residues. Germline V CDR1 and CDR2: GTSNPN, SVGIG (reference sequence). The chain's CDR3 is CAWGTSGSLISYNEQFF. CDR3 bases: TGTGCCTGGGGGACTAGCGGATCCTTGATCTCCTACAATGAGCAGTTCTTC.

This chain's CDR3 is CASSLVAGGQETQYF. CDR3 nucleotides: TGCGCCAGCAGCTTGGTTGCGGGAGGGCAAGAGACCCAGTACTTC. This rearrangement joins TRBV5-1 to TRBJ2-5; 9 bases align to TRBD2. The CDR3 spans 15 residues. CDR1 and CDR2 (germline): SGHRS, YFSETQ. Trimming at V came to 0 bases and at J to 2 bases, leaving 2 bases not matched to a gene.

The rearrangement joins TRBV7-3 to TRBJ2-3; 12 positions match TRBD2. Germline CDR1 reads SGHTA; CDR2 reads FQGTGA. The CDR3 is made up of 15 amino acids. V gave up 3 bases and J gave up 3 bases; unmatched junction bases: 1. The CDR3 DNA reads TGTGCCAGCAGCTTCGGACTAGCGGGAACAGATACGCAGTATTTT. It encodes CASSFGLAGTDTQYF. The variable domain in full, with the rest retrieved from reference TRBV7-3 and TRBJ2-3, is GAGVSQTPSNKVTEKGKYVELRCDPISGHTALYWYRQSLGQGPEFLIYFQGTGAADDSGLPNDRFFAVRPEGSVSTLKIQRTERGDSAVYLCASSFGLAGTDTQYFGPGTRLTVL.

This chain connects TRBV6-6 to TRBJ1-5, with D maybe TRBD1 (5 bases). This CDR3 is built from 14 residues. The germline V and J ends were trimmed by 2 bases and 8 bases, with 13 bases remaining between them. Looked up from germline, CDR1 is MNHNY and CDR2 is SVGAGI (reference sequence). DNA for the CDR3: TGTGCCAGCAGTTACCCAAGGGGTACTGAGCCCCAGCATTTT. It translates to CASSYPRGTEPQHF.

In this sample, this clone turned up once. The V and J genes are TRBV19 and TRBJ2-7, with 10 bases aligning to TRBD2. This CDR3 has 16 amino acids. Germline V CDR1 and CDR2: LNHDA, SQIVND (reference sequence). With V trimmed by 5 bases and J by 0 bases, 7 bases remained unmatched. The CDR3 DNA reads as TGTGCCAGTAGTCCCCGGGCTAGCGGGAGCTCCTACGAGCAGTACTTC. Its translation is CASSPRASGSSYEQYF.